This T cell receptor (beta chain) was found in a study of response to subunit inactivated influenza vaccine. V was pared by 6 bases and J by 2 bases, with 11 bases of the junction left unmatched. Germline CDR1 MNHNS, CDR2 SASEGT. This CDR3 is 17 amino acids long. TCRdb redid the calling of the RT-PCR reads with MiXCR, one entry per CDR3 protein. The sample lists hundreds of thousands of distinct CDR3 sequences, approximately 24% occurring once. The J gene is TRBJ2-5, the V gene TRBV6-1; 11 bases are a match to TRBD2. The sequence was collected from a man aged 50 to 59 who received an inactivated influenza vaccine. The specimen comprised CD4+ T cells sorted from PBMCs, sampled about 5 days after vaccination. The CDR3 region is CASSLAGGLRAQETQYF. The CDR3 DNA is TGTGCCAGCAGCCTAGCGGGGGGCCTCAGAGCTCAAGAGACCCAGTACTTC.